This entry lists 26 T cell receptor beta chains sequenced from one sample in a study of cytomegalovirus exposure and HLA in healthy donors. It was with 60 Vbeta and 13 Jbeta primers that the PCR ran. TCRdb's copy holds only in-frame clones and misses some; the assay was immunoSEQ multiplex PCR. This sample has approximately 140,000 clones, with 79% found just once. Input material: PBMCs. These receptors originate from a female donor in good health and CMV-seronegative.

DNA for the CDR3: TGTGCCAGCAGTTCTGGGACAGGGCCTAACTATGGCTACACCTTC. It codes for CASSSGTGPNYGYTF. The chain combines TRBV28 with TRBJ1-2; 9 bases match TRBD1. CDR3 length equals 15 residues. With V trimmed by 4 bases and J by 0 bases, 3 bases remained unmatched. The germline V gene has CDR1 MDHEN and CDR2 SYDVKM.

The DNA for the CDR3 is TGCAGCGTTGAATGGGCGCGGGGTCAAGAGACCCAGTACTTC. Its protein is CSVEWARGQETQYF. The rearrangement uses TRBV29-1 and TRBJ2-5; the D gene is possibly TRBD2 (6 bases). The CDR3 covers 14 residues. Germline CDR1 reads SQVTM; CDR2 reads ANQGSEA. The V end was cut by 2 bases, the J end by 2 bases, with 12 bases between.

This clone was observed a few times. The J gene is TRBJ1-1, the V gene TRBV6-5; no clear D gene. This CDR3 is built from 15 residues. The germline V and J ends were trimmed by 0 bases and 1 base, with 9 bases remaining between them. Germline assignment: CDR1 MNHEY and CDR2 SVGAGI. The CDR3 nucleotides read TGTGCCAGCAGTTACTCCGGGATTTGGAACACTGAAGCTTTCTTT. As protein: CASSYSGIWNTEAFF.

The V and J genes are TRBV5-4 and TRBJ2-1, with 7 bases that match TRBD2. This CDR3 is 13 amino acids long. The germline V gene has CDR1 SGHNT and CDR2 YYREEE (reference sequence). With V trimmed by 3 bases and J by 8 bases, 5 bases remained unmatched. The CDR3 DNA reads TGTGCCAGCAGCTCCCGCGGGAGTTATGAGCAGTTCTTC. This sequence encodes CASSSRGSYEQFF.

The chain links TRBV27 to TRBJ2-3; D not certain. Germline CDR1 reads MNHEY; CDR2 reads SMNVEV (reference sequence). The CDR3 length is 15 residues. The V end was cut by 6 bases, the J end by 0 bases, with 13 bases between. The CDR3 DNA is TGTGCCAGCAGCCCGTACCGCGGTAGCACAGATACGCAGTATTTT. Translation gives CASSPYRGSTDTQYF.

V usage is TRBV6-5 and J usage is TRBJ1-5; D is unresolved. V shed 0 bases and J shed 5 bases, with 8 bases lying between them. CDR1 MNHEY and CDR2 SVGAGI come from the germline V gene. There are 14 residues in the CDR3. The DNA for the CDR3 is TGTGCCAGCAGTTACTCGGCAGTGGATCAGCCCCAGCATTTT. Translated, it gives CASSYSAVDQPQHF.

The chain combines TRBV7-8 with TRBJ1-1, with D perhaps matching TRBD1 (6 bases). CDR1 is SGHVS, CDR2 FQNEAQ, per germline. Trimming stripped 6 bases from V and 3 bases from J, with 17 bases between. The CDR3 extends over 15 amino acids. CDR3 bases: TGTGCCAGCAGGCCCCCGTCGACAGGTTACACTGAAGCTTTCTTT. This codes for CASRPPSTGYTEAFF.

J is TRBJ1-2 and V is TRBV11-3; D possibly corresponds to TRBD1 (5 bases). The length of the CDR3 is 15 residues. Between the trimmed V and J ends, which lost 2 bases and 4 bases, there was a span of 14 bases. Germline CDR1 reads SGHNT; CDR2 reads YENEEA. CDR3 sequence (DNA): TGTGCCAGCAGCTTATTCCAGGGAAACCTCTATGGCTACACCTTC. Protein sequence: CASSLFQGNLYGYTF.

The gene calls are TRBV30 and TRBJ2-5; 11 bases are shared with TRBD1. The CDR3 has 15 residues. CDR1 is GTSNPN and CDR2 is SVGIG in the germline V gene (reference sequence). J lost 3 bases, V lost 2 bases, and 5 bases had no gene match. The CDR3 DNA reads as TGTGCCTGGAGTCAGCTGGGACAGGGGGAAGAGACCCAGTACTTC. It codes for CAWSQLGQGEETQYF.

The chain uses TRBV7-3 and TRBJ1-5; tentatively, D is TRBD1 (5 bases). Germline V gene lookup returns CDR1 SGHTA and CDR2 FQGTGA. This CDR3 region has 13 residues. V lost 2 bases to trimming and J lost 4 bases, with 6 bases between them. CDR3 DNA sequence: TGTGCCAGCAGCTTATCAGGGAATCAGCCCCAGCATTTT. Amino acids: CASSLSGNQPQHF.

This chain connects TRBV5-1 to TRBJ2-2; D remains unclear. CDR1 SGHRS and CDR2 YFSETQ come from the germline V gene. This CDR3 spans 15 amino acids. Trimming shortened V by 1 base and J by 0 bases, and 7 bases separated the two germline ends. This CDR3 reads CASSLTVSNTGELFF. In DNA form, the CDR3 reads TGCGCCAGCAGCTTGACGGTCTCGAACACCGGGGAGCTGTTTTTT. Complete variable domain (other parts from reference TRBV5-1 and TRBJ2-2): KAGVTQTPRYLIKTRGQQVTLSCSPISGHRSVSWYQQTPGQGLQFLFEYFSETQRNKGNFPGRFSGRQFSNSRSEMNVSTLELGDSALYLCASSLTVSNTGELFFGEGSRLTVL.

The CDR3 DNA reads TGTGCCAGCAGTGAAGACCAGGGGAAGGAAACGCAGTATTTT. Encoded protein: CASSEDQGKETQYF. J is TRBJ2-3 and V is TRBV6-1; weak D call: TRBD1 (6 bases). V lost 1 base to trimming and J lost 9 bases, with 14 bases between them. The CDR3 sequence is 14 residues long. The V gene's germline CDR1 is MNHNS and CDR2 SASEGT.

This clone was counted a few times. This chain connects TRBV6-5 to TRBJ1-1; possible D gene TRBD1, 6 bases. Trimming pared 5 bases from V and 2 bases from J, leaving 15 bases between. The CDR3 totals 15 residues. Germline V gene sequence: CDR1 MNHEY, CDR2 SVGAGI. The CDR3, as DNA: TGTGCCAGCAGTCAGAGACAAGGGGGTAACACTGAAGCTTTCTTT. Its translation is CASSQRQGGNTEAFF.

CDR3 in amino acids: CATRPERGGTNEKLFF. CDR3 bases: TGTGCCACGCGCCCGGAGAGGGGAGGAACTAATGAAAAACTGTTTTTT. The rearrangement uses TRBV10-3 and TRBJ1-4; weak D call: TRBD1 (5 bases). The CDR3 runs to 16 residues. The germline V and J ends were trimmed by 10 bases and 1 base, with 19 bases remaining between them. Germline V gene lookup returns CDR1 ENHRY and CDR2 SYGVKD.

DNA for the CDR3: TGTGCCAGCAGTGCGGACAGGGACTACGAGCAGTACTTC. It codes for CASSADRDYEQYF. This rearrangement joins TRBV2 to TRBJ2-7, with TRBD1 matching over 8 bases. J was trimmed by 3 bases and V by 4 bases; bases with no gene match: 2. This CDR3 region has 13 residues. The germline V gene encodes CDR1 SNHLY and CDR2 FYNNEI.

The CDR3 sequence: CASSAQEGAGDTQYF. The CDR3 bases are TGTGCCAGCAGCGCCCAGGAGGGGGCTGGAGATACGCAGTATTTT. The chain is built from TRBV9 and TRBJ2-3, with a tentative D call TRBD1 (7 bases). The CDR3 runs to 15 residues. V was clipped by 3 bases and J by 5 bases, with 16 bases between them. Germline lookup yields CDR1 SGDLS and CDR2 YYNGEE.

For this clone: At one boundary the junction diverges from the germline segment, which might be a read error. The rearrangement uses TRBV7-7 and TRBJ2-1; TRBD2 matches at 13 bases. The CDR3 consists of 14 residues. Germline-derived CDR1 and CDR2 are SSHAT and FNYEAQ (reference sequence). The chain's CDR3 is CASSLTSGGDEQFF. CDR3 DNA sequence: TGTGCTAGCAGCTTAACTAGCGGGGGGGATGAGCAGTTCTTC. Combining the CDR3 with reference TRBV7-7 and TRBJ2-1 gives the whole variable domain GAGVSQSPRYKVTKRGQDVTLRCDPISSHATLYWYQQALGQGPEFLTYFNYEAQPDKSGLPSDRFSAERPEGSISTLTIQRTEQRDSAMYRCASSLTSGGDEQFFGPGTRLTVL.

CDR3 region: CASSSTGTKMRQNTGELFF. CDR3 in DNA: TGTGCCAGCAGCAGTACCGGGACAAAGATGAGACAGAACACCGGGGAGCTGTTTTTT. The V and J genes are TRBV5-6 and TRBJ2-2, with a tentative D call TRBD1 (6 bases). Germline CDR1 SGHDT, CDR2 YYEEEE. The length of the CDR3 is 19 residues. Trimming removed 4 bases at V and 1 base at J, with 23 bases between. Using reference TRBV5-6 and TRBJ2-2 for the parts outside the CDR3, the full variable domain is DAGVTQSPTHLIKTRGQQVTLRCSPKSGHDTVSWYQQALGQGPQFIFQYYEEEERQRGNFPDRFSGHQFPNYSSELNVNALLLGDSALYLCASSSTGTKMRQNTGELFFGEGSRLTVL.

The chain uses TRBV28 and TRBJ2-7; 8 bases are shared with TRBD1. This CDR3 spans 14 amino acids. With 3 bases clipped from V and 3 bases from J, the junction kept 4 bases outside the gene matches. Germline values: CDR1 MDHEN, CDR2 SYDVKM. The CDR3 DNA reads as TGTGCCAGCAGTTTCGTGGACAGGGACTACGAGCAGTACTTC. This gives the protein CASSFVDRDYEQYF.

J is TRBJ2-2 and V is TRBV2; 8 bases align to TRBD2. There are 15 residues in the CDR3. J lost 4 bases, V lost 3 bases, and 4 bases had no gene match. Germline CDR1 is SNHLY and CDR2 is FYNNEI. The chain's CDR3 is CASSEGGRSTGELFF. CDR3 coding DNA: TGTGCCAGCAGTGAGGGCGGGAGGAGCACCGGGGAGCTGTTTTTT.

The chain recombines TRBV5-6 with TRBJ2-1; D ambiguous. The ends were cut back, 4 bases at V and 10 bases at J, with 15 bases in the middle. This CDR3 has 13 residues. CDR1 and CDR2 (germline): SGHDT, YYEEEE. The DNA of the CDR3 is TGTGCCAGCAGCCCTGCGTCCCAAGTCGAGCAGTTCTTC. It specifies CASSPASQVEQFF. Complete variable domain (other parts from reference TRBV5-6 and TRBJ2-1): DAGVTQSPTHLIKTRGQQVTLRCSPKSGHDTVSWYQQALGQGPQFIFQYYEEEERQRGNFPDRFSGHQFPNYSSELNVNALLLGDSALYLCASSPASQVEQFFGPGTRLTVL.

This chain connects TRBV7-2 to TRBJ2-6, with D tentatively TRBD2 (5 bases). V gave up 1 base and J gave up 2 bases, with 9 bases separating them. Germline CDR1 reads SGHTA; CDR2 reads FQGNSA. This CDR3 comprises 16 residues. Written as DNA, the CDR3 is TGTGCCAGCAGCTTAGTATCGGGGACTGGGGCCAACGTCCTGACTTTC. This codes for CASSLVSGTGANVLTF.

The chain recombines TRBV11-3 with TRBJ2-7; D is possibly TRBD1 (6 bases). Germline values: CDR1 SGHNT, CDR2 YENEEA. V lost 7 bases, J lost 4 bases, and 8 bases lay in between. The CDR3 runs 11 residues. The CDR3 coding sequence is TGTGCCAGCAAAGGGGGATACGAGCAGTACTTC. This translates into CASKGGYEQYF.

The count of this clone is one. This chain joins TRBV7-9 and TRBJ1-5; D is unclear. Trimming took off 1 base at V and 9 bases at J, with 10 bases between the two ends. The CDR3 loop spans 13 amino acids. Germline CDR1 reads SEHNR; CDR2 reads FQNEAQ (reference sequence). In nucleotides, the CDR3 is TGTGCCAGCAGCTTAGTTGGCCTTGGGCCCCAGCATTTT. Translating gives CASSLVGLGPQHF.

The rearrangement links TRBV7-2 to TRBJ1-6; 7 bases are a match to TRBD1. Germline assignment: CDR1 SGHTA and CDR2 FQGNSA. The trim removed 5 bases at V and 8 bases at J, leaving 6 bases unmatched. There are 14 residues in the CDR3. The CDR3 DNA reads as TGTGCCAGCAGCCTGGGACAGCCCGATTCACCCCTCCACTTT. This encodes CASSLGQPDSPLHF.

The J gene is TRBJ1-5, the V gene TRBV28; tentatively, D is TRBD1 (5 bases). This CDR3 contains 14 residues. CDR1 is MDHEN, CDR2 SYDVKM, per germline. Trimming shortened V by 7 bases and J by 1 base, and 11 bases separated the two germline ends. CDR3 sequence: CASTAGGSNQPQHF. In DNA form, the CDR3 reads TGTGCCAGCACTGCGGGGGGGAGCAATCAGCCCCAGCATTTT.